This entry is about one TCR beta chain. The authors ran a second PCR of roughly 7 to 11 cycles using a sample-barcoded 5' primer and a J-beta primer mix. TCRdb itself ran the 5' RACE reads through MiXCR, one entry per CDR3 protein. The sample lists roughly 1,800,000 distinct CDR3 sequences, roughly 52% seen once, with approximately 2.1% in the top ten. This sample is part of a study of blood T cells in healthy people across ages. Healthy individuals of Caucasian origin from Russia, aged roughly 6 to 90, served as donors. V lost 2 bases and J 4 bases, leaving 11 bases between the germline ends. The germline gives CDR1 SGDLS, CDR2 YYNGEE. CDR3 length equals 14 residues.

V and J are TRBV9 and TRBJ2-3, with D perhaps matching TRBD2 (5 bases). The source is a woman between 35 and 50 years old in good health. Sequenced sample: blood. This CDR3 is CASSVRASPDTQYF. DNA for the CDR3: TGTGCCAGCAGCGTTAGAGCTAGCCCAGATACGCAGTATTTT.